What follows are 7 T cell receptor beta chains derived from one specimen sequenced in a study of blood T cell repertoires in COVID-19. Only in-frame clones appear in the TCRdb table, and some are missing; sequencing was by immunoSEQ multiplex PCR. The sample includes some 56,000 clones, approximately 89% of them seen just once. The specimen sequenced was peripheral blood. These TCRs come from a woman aged 60-75 years with COVID-19, enrolled during active disease.

The genes are TRBV19 and TRBJ1-4, with 9 positions matching TRBD1. J gave up 8 bases and V 0 bases, and 7 bases lay outside the gene matches. Germline values: CDR1 LNHDA, CDR2 SQIVND (reference sequence). The CDR3 has 16 amino acids. CDR3 DNA: TGTGCCAGTAGTATAGATCCTGGGACAGGGACCGAAAAACTGTTTTTT. It codes for CASSIDPGTGTEKLFF.

J is TRBJ2-4 and V is TRBV19; 9 nucleotides agree with TRBD1. V was clipped by 6 bases and J by 8 bases; unmatched bases: 8. The germline CDR1 and CDR2 sequences are LNHDA and SQIVND (reference sequence). The CDR3 spans 14 residues. In DNA form, the CDR3 reads TGTGCCAGTAGACCGACAGGGGGTTCGGACATTCAGTACTTC. This gives the protein CASRPTGGSDIQYF.

The chain is built from TRBV4-2 and TRBJ1-3; D remains ambiguous. CDR3 length: 17 amino acids. Germline loops: CDR1 LGHNA, CDR2 YNFKEQ. The V end lost 0 bases, the J end lost 0 bases, and 12 bases lay between the germline ends. CDR3 nucleotide sequence: TGTGCCAGCAGCCAAGATATAGGAACTAGCTCTGGAAACACCATATATTTT. It specifies CASSQDIGTSSGNTIYF.

The rearrangement joins TRBV4-2 to TRBJ2-3, with TRBD2 matching 8 bases. The CDR3 has 19 amino acids. Per germline, CDR1 LGHNA and CDR2 YNFKEQ. V was clipped by 3 bases and J by 0 bases; unmatched bases: 14. The CDR3 sequence: CASSQGLFGVAGSTDTQYF. CDR3 in DNA: TGTGCCAGCAGCCAGGGGCTTTTCGGGGTAGCGGGGAGCACAGATACGCAGTATTTT.

CDR3 region: CASSLIQGYSGYTF. The CDR3 DNA reads as TGCGCCAGCAGCCTCATCCAGGGATACTCCGGCTACACCTTC. This chain links TRBV4-3 with TRBJ1-2; a possible D gene is TRBD1 (5 bases). CDR1 LGHNA and CDR2 YSLEER come from the germline V gene. The V end lost 4 bases, the J end lost 8 bases, and 17 bases lay between the germline ends. The CDR3 loop spans 14 amino acids.

V and J are TRBV19 and TRBJ2-5; tentatively, D is TRBD2 (6 bases). Looked up from germline, CDR1 is LNHDA and CDR2 is SQIVND (reference sequence). The CDR3 loop spans 14 amino acids. V lost 3 bases and J lost 4, with 12 bases in between. As DNA, the CDR3 is TGTGCCAGTAGTATGCCGGGGGTATTAGAGACCCAGTACTTC. It specifies CASSMPGVLETQYF.

The chain is built from TRBV27 and TRBJ2-2, with a possible D match to TRBD1 (6 bases). V was cut by 4 bases and J by 2 bases, with 8 bases left in between. Germline values: CDR1 MNHEY, CDR2 SMNVEV (reference sequence). The CDR3 runs 14 residues. The CDR3 nucleotides read TGTGCCAGCAGTTCGGGACATAACACCGGGGAGCTGTTTTTT. Its protein is CASSSGHNTGELFF.